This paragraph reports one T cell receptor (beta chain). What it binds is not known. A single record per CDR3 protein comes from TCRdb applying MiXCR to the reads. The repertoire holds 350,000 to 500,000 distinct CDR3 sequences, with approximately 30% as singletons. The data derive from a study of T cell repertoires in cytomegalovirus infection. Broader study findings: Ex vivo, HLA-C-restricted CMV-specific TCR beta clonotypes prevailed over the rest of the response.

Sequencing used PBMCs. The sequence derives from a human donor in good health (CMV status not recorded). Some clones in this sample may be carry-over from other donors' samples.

The CDR3 region is CASSSVAGIGYTF. The DNA of the CDR3 is TGCGCCAGCAGCTCGGTGGCAGGGATTGGCTACACCTTC. The J gene is TRBJ1-2, the V gene TRBV5-1, with D possibly being TRBD1 (5 bases). This CDR3 spans 13 amino acids. In germline, CDR1 is SGHRS, CDR2 YFSETQ. V lost 3 bases to trimming and J lost 7 bases, with 13 bases between them.